This T cell receptor beta chain was found in a study of CD8 T cells in Susac syndrome. The RNA, roughly 0.45 to 1 ug, was put through reverse transcription using random hexamers. TCRdb reanalysed the immunoSEQ multiplex PCR reads using MiXCR and keeps one entry per CDR3 protein. The profile covers approximately 110,000 distinct CDR3 sequences, with just over 90% appearing a single time and roughly 0.31% taken by the ten largest. This CDR3 comprises 15 residues. Germline CDR1 is SGHAT and CDR2 is FQNNGV. Trimming removed 4 bases at V and 3 bases at J, with 13 bases between. The rearrangement joins TRBV11-2 to TRBJ1-5; D is possibly TRBD1 (5 bases). The clonotype originates from a human donor with multiple sclerosis. What was sequenced was CD8+ T cells from PBMCs. The CDR3: CASSSFDSPNQPQHF. The CDR3 DNA is TGTGCCAGCAGCTCTTTTGACAGCCCCAATCAGCCCCAGCATTTT.